This T cell receptor (beta chain) emerged from a study of spatial heterogeneity in lung cancer. Study background: A strong correlation was found between TCR transcript counts in tumor regions and a T cell module score derived from matched bulk RNA-seq. The average count in raw reads for each unique TCR and UMI combination exceeded nine appearances.

Single TCR cDNA molecules each had their own unique molecular identifier. TCRdb reanalysed the 5' RACE reads using MiXCR and keeps one entry per CDR3 protein. The repertoire has 6,100 or so distinct CDR3 sequences, about 6.7% of them found once; the top ten carry around 10%. Notes on the study in general: Within tumors, counts of expanded alpha and beta TCRs tracked tumor mutation counts.

The CDR3 consists of 15 residues. Specified time point: sample taken at primary tumor resection. Untreated early-stage non-small cell lung cancer patients, 55 to 85 in total, were the donors. This clonotype is medium-sized by share. Antigen specificity is unknown. The source material was lung tumor tissue, sampled at surgery. The TCR originated in a male donor with early-stage non-small cell lung cancer. The rearrangement joins TRBV21-1 to TRBJ2-7; the table assigns TRBD1, which was not confirmed against the DNA. TRBV21-1 corresponds to a pseudogene. CDR3 in amino acids: CASSKAGTYSYEQYF. The CDR3 bases are TGTGCCAGCAGCAAAGCGGGGACGTATTCCTACGAGCAGTACTTC.